Detailed here is one T cell receptor (beta chain). The data are from a study of T cell responses to AZD1222 COVID-19 vaccine. Only in-frame clones appear in the TCRdb table, and some are missing; sequencing was by immunoSEQ multiplex PCR. This sample has roughly 100,000 clones, with over 75% found just once. The CDR3 contains 15 residues. Germline lookup yields CDR1 DFQATT and CDR2 SNEGSKA (reference sequence). Trimming removed 3 bases at V and 1 base at J, with 15 bases between. The chain recombines TRBV20-1 with TRBJ1-2; a possible D gene is TRBD1 (5 bases). This sample comprised peripheral blood, obtained on day 0 of AZD1222 vaccination. The clonotype comes from an adult in good health. CDR3 protein: CSASRGRGGNYGYTF. CDR3 sequence (DNA): TGCAGTGCTAGTCGGGGACGAGGAGGTAACTATGGCTACACCTTC.